These T cell receptor beta chains were read from a single sample in a study of control samples from healthy donors and cancer patients. TCRdb keeps only in-frame clones here, not all; method: immunoSEQ multiplex PCR. The table lists fewer than 100,000 clones, approximately 78% of them singletons. Source material: blood. These receptors were collected from a woman aged 55-70 years in good health. Both conserved end residues are part of each CDR3. Fields, in order: CDR3 length, J gene, clone size, D gene, V gene, CDR3 DNA, CDR3 protein. A D gene is named only where the DNA matches it firmly. Not every row has a clone size; where given, it reads once, few, many or a size class.

>13|TRBJ1-5|.|.|TRBV6-1
TGTGCCAGCAGTGAAGAGCGCAATCAGCCCCAGCATTTT
CASSEERNQPQHF
>14|TRBJ1-2|.|.|TRBV6-5
TGTGCCAGCAGTTTCGGGGGGGGATCCTATGGCTACACCTTC
CASSFGGGSYGYTF
>15|TRBJ1-2|once|TRBD1|TRBV7-2
TGTGCCAGCAGCCCTTTGTTGGGGACAGGGCATGGCTACACCTTC
CASSPLLGTGHGYTF
>15|TRBJ2-5|.|TRBD2|TRBV5-1
TGCGCCAGCAGTCTTAGCGGGAGGGCAACGGAGACCCAGTACTTC
CASSLSGRATETQYF
>17|TRBJ2-3|many|TRBD2|TRBV28
TGTGCCAGCAGTACCTGGACTAGCGGGGTTAGCACAGATACGCAGTATTTT
CASSTWTSGVSTDTQYF
>12|TRBJ2-1|.|.|TRBV29-1
TGCAGCGCTGAATCCCACTACAATGAGCAGTTCTTC
CSAESHYNEQFF
>14|TRBJ2-5|.|TRBD2|TRBV7-7
TGTGCTAGCAGCCCAGGACTAGCGGGAGAGACCCAGTACTTC
CASSPGLAGETQYF
>14|TRBJ1-5|.|.|TRBV28
TGTGCCAGCAGTTTGCCACATCAGAATCAGCCCCAGCATTTT
CASSLPHQNQPQHF
>19|TRBJ2-3|.|.|TRBV4-2
TGTGCCAGCAGCCAAGATTTTTGGGTGGCGGGGTCTAGCACAGATACGCAGTATTTT
CASSQDFWVAGSSTDTQYF
>17|TRBJ1-5|.|.|TRBV19
TGTGCCAGTAAGTCGGTGAGGAGTGGTATCGGGAATCAGCCCCAGCATTTT
CASKSVRSGIGNQPQHF
>13|TRBJ1-5|.|.|TRBV7-2
TGTGCCAGCAGCTTATTGAGCAATCAGCCCCAGCATTTT
CASSLLSNQPQHF
>14|TRBJ2-3|.|.|TRBV29-1
TGCAGCGTTGAATTGCAGGCCGGCACAGATACGCAGTATTTT
CSVELQAGTDTQYF
>17|TRBJ2-1|.|TRBD2|TRBV7-2
TGTGCCAGCAGCTTGGGTAGGGGACTAGCGGCTTACAATGAGCAGTTCTTC
CASSLGRGLAAYNEQFF
>14|TRBJ2-5|once|.|TRBV4-2
TGTGCCAGCAGCGGAGGCGGGGTCCAAGAGACCCAGTACTTC
CASSGGGVQETQYF
>11|TRBJ2-1|.|.|TRBV2
TGTGCCAGCAGTGACCACAATGAGCAGTTCTTC
CASSDHNEQFF
>13|TRBJ2-7|.|TRBD2|TRBV10-1
TGCGCCAGCAGTAGCGGGAGGGCCAACGAGCAGTACTTC
CASSSGRANEQYF
>17|TRBJ2-6|.|TRBD1|TRBV5-4
TGTGCCAGCAGCGTTAGACAGGGGGCCCCTGGGGCCAACGTCCTGACTTTC
CASSVRQGAPGANVLTF
>20|TRBJ2-5|.|TRBD2|TRBV19
TGTGCCAGTAGTATTCGGGGTACGACTAGCGGGGGCCGGTACCAAGAGACCCAGTACTTC
CASSIRGTTSGGRYQETQYF
>15|TRBJ2-1|.|.|TRBV28
TGTGCCAGCAGTCCAATAGGGCAGTTCGACAATGAGCAGTTCTTC
CASSPIGQFDNEQFF
>15|TRBJ2-2|.|.|TRBV6-5
TGTGCCAGCAGTTACGTGGGGACGAACACCGGGGAGCTGTTTTTT
CASSYVGTNTGELFF
>13|TRBJ2-7|.|.|TRBV10-1
TGCGCCAGCAGTGAGGGGGTGACCTACGAGCAGTACTTC
CASSEGVTYEQYF
>15|TRBJ1-4|.|.|TRBV7-6
TGTGCCAGCAGCTTAGGGACGGGACCTAATGAAAAACTGTTTTTT
CASSLGTGPNEKLFF
>12|TRBJ1-1|.|.|TRBV10-1
TGCGCCAGCAGTGATGGGGTCACTGAAGCTTTCTTT
CASSDGVTEAFF
>12|TRBJ1-2|.|.|TRBV5-1
TGCGCCAGCAGCTTGGAGGGTTATGGCTACACCTTC
CASSLEGYGYTF
>13|TRBJ1-2|.|.|TRBV23-1
TGCGCCAGCCCAAAACTAGGGCTTTATGGCTACACCTTC
CASPKLGLYGYTF
>17|TRBJ2-7|.|.|TRBV28
TGTGCCAGCAGTTTTGGGGGCGGTACAGTTCTTTCCTACGAGCAGTACTTC
CASSFGGGTVLSYEQYF
>12|TRBJ2-5|.|.|TRBV12-3/TRBV12-4
TGTGCCAGCAGTTTTAGCCGGGAGACCCAGTACTTC
CASSFSRETQYF
>14|TRBJ1-2|.|TRBD1|TRBV18
TGTGCCAGCTCAGTTAAACAGGGGATTCGGGGCTACACCTTC
CASSVKQGIRGYTF
>14|TRBJ1-6|.|TRBD1|TRBV6-5
TGTGCCAGCAGGGGACAGGTACCCAATTCACCCCTCCACTTT
CASRGQVPNSPLHF
>13|TRBJ1-1|.|.|TRBV11-2
TGTGCCAGCAGCTTAGCTGTACCCACTGAAGCTTTCTTT
CASSLAVPTEAFF
>14|TRBJ2-1|.|TRBD2|TRBV10-2
TGCGCCAGCAGTTTCCAGCGGGAGGGCGGTGAGCAGTTCTTC
CASSFQREGGEQFF
>16|TRBJ2-6|.|.|TRBV14
TGTGCCAGCAGCAGTATGGCTAGGTCTGGGGCCAACGTCCTGACTTTC
CASSSMARSGANVLTF
>15|TRBJ1-3|.|.|TRBV4-3
TGCGCCAGCAGCTCCAGGACAAGCTCTGGAAACACCATATATTTT
CASSSRTSSGNTIYF
>12|TRBJ1-2|.|.|TRBV6-5
TGTGCCAGCAGCGTAAACACCCATGGCTACACCTTC
CASSVNTHGYTF
>13|TRBJ1-2|.|.|TRBV9
TGTGCCAGCAGCAAGCCCGGAATCTATGGCTACACCTTC
CASSKPGIYGYTF
>10|TRBJ1-2|.|.|TRBV12-3/TRBV12-4
TGTGCCAGCGGTGTCGATGGCTACACCTTC
CASGVDGYTF
>13|TRBJ1-2|.|.|TRBV12-3/TRBV12-4
TGTGCCAGCAGTCCGGACAGAATCTATGGCTACACCTTC
CASSPDRIYGYTF
>14|TRBJ1-5|.|.|TRBV7-8
TGTGCCAGCAGCCTAGGCCTAGTTGCTCAGCCCCAGCATTTT
CASSLGLVAQPQHF
>15|TRBJ1-5|.|TRBD1|TRBV6-5
TGTGCCAGCACCCGAGACAGGGGGGGGAATCAGCCCCAGCATTTT
CASTRDRGGNQPQHF
>13|TRBJ1-6|.|TRBD1|TRBV19
TGTGCCGCAGGGGGCGCGGGAGCTTCACCCCTCCACTTT
CAAGGAGASPLHF
>14|TRBJ2-7|.|TRBD2|TRBV5-1
TGCGCCAGCAGGGGACTAGCGGACTCCTACGAGCAGTACTTC
CASRGLADSYEQYF
>14|TRBJ1-1|many|TRBD1|TRBV7-2
TGTGCCAGCAGCTTAGCCGGGACAGGGTTGGAAGCTTTCTTT
CASSLAGTGLEAFF
>15|TRBJ2-1|.|TRBD2|TRBV3-1/TRBV3-2
TGTGCCAGCAGCCAAAAGGGACTAGCGGGATTAGAGCAGTTCTTC
CASSQKGLAGLEQFF
>15|TRBJ1-4|.|.|TRBV7-6
TGTGCCAGCAGCTTAGCGGCACGGATTAATGAAAAACTGTTTTTT
CASSLAARINEKLFF
>15|TRBJ2-5|once|TRBD1|TRBV5-1
TGCGCCAGCAGCTTAGGACAGGGTCGGTGGGAGACCCAGTACTTC
CASSLGQGRWETQYF
>16|TRBJ2-7|few|TRBD2|TRBV5-1
TGCGCCAGCAGACTCGGGACTAGCGGGCCTTCCTACGAGCAGTACTTC
CASRLGTSGPSYEQYF
>14|TRBJ2-7|once|TRBD1|TRBV7-2
TGTGCCAGCAGCCAAGGGGACAGACGCTACGAGCAGTACTTC
CASSQGDRRYEQYF
>17|TRBJ2-5|.|TRBD2|TRBV5-1
TGCGCCAGCAGCGACCTACTAGCGGGAGGGTTCCAAGAGACCCAGTACTTC
CASSDLLAGGFQETQYF
>15|TRBJ2-1|once|TRBD1|TRBV5-5
TGTGCCAGCAGCTTGGATACAGGGGGCTGGAATGAGCAGTTCTTC
CASSLDTGGWNEQFF
>15|TRBJ2-7|.|TRBD1|TRBV11-3
TGTGCCAGCAGCTTAGAGACCGGGACAGTTTACGAGCAGTACTTC
CASSLETGTVYEQYF
>15|TRBJ2-3|.|.|TRBV6-5
TGTGCCAGCAGTTACACTAGTCCCCGCACAGATACGCAGTATTTT
CASSYTSPRTDTQYF
>13|TRBJ1-1|.|.|TRBV12-3/TRBV12-4
TGTGCCAGCAGTTTTTTTGAGGGCACTGAAGCTTTCTTT
CASSFFEGTEAFF
>15|TRBJ2-6|.|.|TRBV5-5
TGTGCCAGCAGCTTTCTATGGTCTGGGGCCAACGTCCTGACTTTC
CASSFLWSGANVLTF